The clone carrying this T cell receptor beta chain came up many times. What it recognizes is unknown. This CDR3 region has 13 residues. V was shortened by 3 bases and J by 4 bases, with 9 bases between the two germline ends. This sample was taken from a study of T cells after yellow fever vaccination. Whole-study context: SMART-Seq v4 Ultra Low Input prepared libraries from low-cell fractions.

5'RACE template switching generated TCR cDNA, adding a universal primer site and UMIs. TCRdb processed the 5' RACE reads anew with MiXCR; each CDR3 protein has one entry. The sample includes about 260,000 distinct CDR3 sequences, roughly 5% of them seen just once. Study-level points and caveats: The appearance of a small share of clonotypes in both CD4 and CD8 compartments was observed.

This chain connects TRBV12-3 or TRBV12-4 to TRBJ1-1; D not certain. This material consisted of CD4+ T cells sorted from PBMCs, taken on the day of the yellow fever booster vaccination. This TCR was sampled from a man in his late teens or twenties who received the YFV17D yellow fever vaccine. This CDR3 is CASSFSVGTEAFF. CDR3 in DNA: TGTGCCAGCAGTTTCTCGGTAGGCACTGAAGCTTTCTTT.